This T cell receptor beta chain was identified in a study of cytomegalovirus exposure and HLA in healthy donors. This CDR3 spans 12 amino acids. The germline V gene encodes CDR1 SGDLS and CDR2 YYNGEE. Trimming took off 2 bases at V and 4 bases at J, with 5 bases between the two ends. 60 Vbeta and 13 Jbeta primers were used in PCR. The method was immunoSEQ multiplex PCR; TCRdb's version includes in-frame clones alone and lacks a portion of them. The sample yields 150,000 to 200,000 clones, 85% to 90% seen once. The sequencing input was PBMCs. The V gene is TRBV9, the J gene TRBJ2-3; no clear D gene. The clonotype comes from a woman between 18 and 29 years old in good health and CMV-seronegative. Here the CDR3 reads CASSVLSDTQYF. For the CDR3, the DNA is TGTGCCAGCAGCGTCCTATCAGATACGCAGTATTTT.